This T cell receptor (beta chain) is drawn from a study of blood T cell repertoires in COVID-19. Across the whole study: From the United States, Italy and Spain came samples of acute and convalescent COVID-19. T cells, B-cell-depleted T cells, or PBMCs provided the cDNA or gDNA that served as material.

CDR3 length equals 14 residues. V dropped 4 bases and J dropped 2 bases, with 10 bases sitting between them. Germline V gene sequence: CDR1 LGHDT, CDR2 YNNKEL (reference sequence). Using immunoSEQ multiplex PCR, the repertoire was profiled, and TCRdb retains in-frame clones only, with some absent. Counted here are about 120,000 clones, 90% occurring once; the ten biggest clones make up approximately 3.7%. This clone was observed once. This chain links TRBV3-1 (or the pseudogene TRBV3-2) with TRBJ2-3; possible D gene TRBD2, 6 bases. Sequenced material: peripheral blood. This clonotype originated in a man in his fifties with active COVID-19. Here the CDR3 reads CASSLAAPTDTQYF. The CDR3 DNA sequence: TGTGCCAGCAGCCTAGCGGCCCCCACAGATACGCAGTATTTT.